A single sample is the source of the 18 T cell receptor beta chains below, sequenced in a study of cytomegalovirus exposure and HLA in healthy donors (dated by TCRdb to between 2016 and 2019). The method was the immunoSEQ multiplex PCR assay. For the multiplex PCR, a mixture combining 60 forward primers for TCR Vbeta segments and 13 reverse primers for TCR Jbeta segments was used. This immuneACCESS table, as held by TCRdb, lists in-frame sequences with V and J called but not all clones. Of the missing ones, under half trace to an unresolved V gene in checked studies; the others have no known cause. The sample table shows fewer than 150,000 clones, and over 75% are seen once. Of the sample, approximately 2.3% falls within the top ten clones. The sequencing input was PBMCs. Receptor source: a young man in good health and CMV-seronegative.

The chain carries TRBV15 and TRBJ1-1; 7 nucleotides line up with TRBD1. Germline values: CDR1 LNHNV, CDR2 YYDKDF (reference sequence). The CDR3 contains 15 residues. Unmatched junction bases numbered 6, after V lost 0 bases and J lost 5 bases. The CDR3 sequence is CATSRDLAGGTEAFF. In DNA form, the CDR3 reads TGTGCCACCAGCAGAGATTTGGCAGGGGGGACTGAAGCTTTCTTT.

This clone was recorded a few times. The gene calls are TRBV30 and TRBJ2-5; 9 bases map to TRBD1. The CDR3 extends over 14 amino acids. CDR1 and CDR2 from the germline V gene are GTSNPN and SVGIG (reference sequence). After removal of 3 bases from V and 5 bases from J, the junction contained 7 bases not matched to a gene. The CDR3 sequence: CAWRRTGGLETQYF. In DNA, the CDR3 is TGTGCCTGGAGACGAACAGGGGGCCTGGAGACCCAGTACTTC.

This clone was seen just once. The chain couples TRBV10-3 to TRBJ1-1; TRBD1 might be the D (5 bases). This CDR3 is built from 14 residues. Germline V lookup: CDR1 ENHRY, CDR2 SYGVKD. Trimming removed 6 bases at V and 0 bases at J, with 11 bases between. CDR3 nucleotides: TGTGCCATCAGCCACTCAGGGTTGAACACTGAAGCTTTCTTT. This translates into CAISHSGLNTEAFF.

V is TRBV6-6 and J is TRBJ2-7; D not resolved. Germline assignment: CDR1 MNHNY and CDR2 SVGAGI (reference sequence). The ends were cut back, 5 bases at V and 4 bases at J, with 9 bases in the middle. The CDR3 spans 12 residues. The CDR3 here is CASSAQKYEQYF. The CDR3 bases are TGTGCCAGCAGTGCCCAGAAGTACGAGCAGTACTTC.

The chain is built from TRBV7-9 and TRBJ2-7, with D unresolved. Looked up from germline, CDR1 is SEHNR and CDR2 is FQNEAQ (reference sequence). The length of the CDR3 is 12 residues. Trimming removed 2 bases at V and 6 bases at J, with 8 bases between. The CDR3 DNA is TGTGCCAGCAGCTTAAATACGGTCGAGCAGTACTTC. This sequence encodes CASSLNTVEQYF.

The chain joins TRBV4-1 to TRBJ2-5; 9 positions match TRBD2. V lost 1 base to trimming and J lost 4 bases; unmatched junction nucleotides: 19. Germline lookup yields CDR1 MGHRA and CDR2 YSYEKL. This CDR3 comprises 20 residues. The CDR3, as DNA: TGCGCCAGCAGCCAAGTTGGGTTAGGTCTAGGGCGGGGGGGCCGAGAGACCCAGTACTTC. Protein: CASSQVGLGLGRGGRETQYF.

The chain employs TRBV5-1 and TRBJ1-1; no firm D call. The CDR3 covers 17 residues. The germline V gene has CDR1 SGHRS and CDR2 YFSETQ. V was trimmed by 4 bases and J by 1 base, leaving 20 bases between them. The DNA of the CDR3 is TGCGCCAGCAGCCCGGAGGGCGGCTATACGCCGAACACTGAAGCTTTCTTT. Residues: CASSPEGGYTPNTEAFF.

The V gene is TRBV30, the J gene TRBJ1-3, with 7 bases matching TRBD1. J lost 2 bases, V lost 0 bases, and 1 base had no gene match. CDR1 is GTSNPN, CDR2 SVGIG, per germline (reference sequence). The CDR3 is 14 amino acids. This chain's CDR3 is CAWSVGGPGNTIYF. In DNA form, the CDR3 reads TGTGCCTGGAGTGTAGGGGGCCCTGGAAACACCATATATTTT.

The V gene is TRBV28, the J gene TRBJ1-2, with 7 bases aligning to TRBD1. The J segment lost 5 bases and the V segment lost 4 bases, leaving 10 bases of the junction unmatched. The CDR3 has 15 residues. Per germline, CDR1 MDHEN and CDR2 SYDVKM. The CDR3 here is CASSSEGASWYGYTF. In DNA, the CDR3 is TGTGCCAGCAGTTCAGAGGGGGCAAGTTGGTATGGCTACACCTTC.

This rearrangement joins TRBV9 to TRBJ2-5; D is undetermined. Trimming left V 3 bases short and J 5 bases short, with 11 bases between. Per germline, CDR1 SGDLS and CDR2 YYNGEE. CDR3 length: 13 residues. Here the CDR3 reads CASSDRISETQYF. The CDR3 region has the DNA TGTGCCAGCAGCGATAGAATTAGCGAGACCCAGTACTTC.

The CDR3 DNA reads as TGCGCCAGCAGCCAACACAGGGCTTTGGAGACCCAGTACTTC. This gives the protein CASSQHRALETQYF. The chain is built from TRBV4-1 and TRBJ2-5, with TRBD1 as a possible D gene (6 bases). This CDR3 is built from 14 residues. Trimming pared 2 bases from V and 5 bases from J, leaving 12 bases between. Germline CDR1 reads MGHRA; CDR2 reads YSYEKL.

The chain links TRBV4-1 to TRBJ2-3; 7 bases line up with TRBD1. The CDR3 length is 16 residues. After removal of 4 bases from V and 4 bases from J, the junction contained 11 bases not matched to a gene. Germline CDR1 is MGHRA and CDR2 is YSYEKL. The CDR3 here is CASSRGDRVLPDTQYF. CDR3 nucleotides: TGCGCCAGCAGCCGGGGAGACAGGGTCCTTCCAGATACGCAGTATTTT.

The chain carries TRBV5-1 and TRBJ2-5, with 7 bases lining up with TRBD1. The length of the CDR3 is 17 residues. The junction had 13 bases not matched to a gene; V was cut back by 4 bases and J by 1 base. Germline V CDR1 and CDR2: SGHRS, YFSETQ. The CDR3 here is CASSPMSSGTAQETQYF. The DNA for the CDR3 is TGCGCCAGCAGCCCAATGTCGTCTGGGACAGCCCAAGAGACCCAGTACTTC.

The chain employs TRBV4-1 and TRBJ2-1, with D uncertain. This CDR3 contains 13 residues. Germline V gene data show CDR1 as MGHRA and CDR2 as YSYEKL. V was trimmed by 5 bases and J by 5 bases, leaving 10 bases between them. CDR3: CASSVRVNNEQFF. CDR3 bases: TGCGCCAGCAGCGTCCGGGTCAACAATGAGCAGTTCTTC.

This clone has only a few counts. The chain employs TRBV4-1 and TRBJ2-2; maybe TRBD1 (5 bases). The V end lost 0 bases, the J end lost 6 bases, and 11 bases lay between the germline ends. Germline values: CDR1 MGHRA, CDR2 YSYEKL. CDR3 length: 15 residues. The CDR3 DNA is TGCGCCAGCAGCCAAGAGGGATGGGGCGCCGGGGAGCTGTTTTTT. It specifies CASSQEGWGAGELFF.

V gene TRBV6-6 combines with J gene TRBJ2-7; 10 nucleotides match TRBD2. The CDR3 totals 14 residues. Germline lookup yields CDR1 MNHNY and CDR2 SVGAGI (reference sequence). The ends lost 7 bases at V and 5 bases at J; junction bases unmatched: 8. The CDR3 is CASTRLAGLHEQYF. The CDR3 region has the DNA TGTGCCAGCACCCGACTAGCGGGTCTCCACGAGCAGTACTTC.

DNA for the CDR3: TGTGCCAGCAAAGACGCGGGGGATAGCAATCAGCCCCAGCATTTT. As protein: CASKDAGDSNQPQHF. This sequence joins TRBV2 and TRBJ1-5; TRBD1 might be the D (5 bases). The V end lost 7 bases, the J end lost 0 bases, and 13 bases lay between the germline ends. Germline CDR1 SNHLY, CDR2 FYNNEI. The CDR3 is 15 amino acids.

This sequence joins TRBV5-1 and TRBJ2-3, with a weak D call TRBD2 (6 bases). The length of the CDR3 is 14 residues. Trimming left V 6 bases short and J 2 bases short, with 13 bases between. Germline V gives CDR1 SGHRS, CDR2 YFSETQ. The CDR3 DNA sequence: TGCGCCAGCACTCCTAGCGACCCCACAGATACGCAGTATTTT. Residues: CASTPSDPTDTQYF. Full variable domain (rest looked up from reference TRBV5-1 and TRBJ2-3): KAGVTQTPRYLIKTRGQQVTLSCSPISGHRSVSWYQQTPGQGLQFLFEYFSETQRNKGNFPGRFSGRQFSNSRSEMNVSTLELGDSALYLCASTPSDPTDTQYFGPGTRLTVL.